This T cell receptor beta chain was identified during a study of OX40 agonist ivuxolimab in advanced cancers. Broadly, across the study: Ivuxolimab, which targeted the costimulatory receptor OX40 (CD134), was an agonistic, fully human IgG2 monoclonal antibody. Intravenous ivuxolimab was administered to patients every 2 weeks at six dose levels: 0.01, 0.1, 0.3, 1.5, 3 and 10 mg/kg. Among the 52 dose-escalation patients, around 20 had hepatocellular carcinoma, some 15 melanoma, 9 renal cell carcinoma and 9 head and neck cancer. The dose-escalation cohort was almost 85% male with a mean age of roughly 62 years, ranging from roughly 23 to 85. Patients were allowed to have had prior anti-PD-1, anti-PD-L1 or anti-CTLA-4 therapy, and 40% of the dose-escalation patients had been treated with checkpoint inhibitors. Partial responses occurred in three dose-escalation patients, of whom one had hepatocellular carcinoma and two had cutaneous melanoma. The purpose of peripheral TCRbeta sequencing was to test whether ivuxolimab changed TCR sequence diversity and led to clonal T-cell expansion. The paper describes the monotherapy dose-escalation part (N of about 50 patients) of the phase I trial of ivuxolimab.

The trial excluded patients who had a history of autoimmune disease or were on systemic immunosuppression. Peripheral blood for TCR sequencing was collected from all dose cohorts at baseline, on cycle 4 day 1, and on cycle 7 day 1. Samples were obtained from an open-label, multicenter, first-in-human phase I dose-escalation trial of ivuxolimab. Adults with locally advanced or metastatic melanoma, renal cell, hepatocellular, or head and neck squamous cell carcinoma were enrolled in the trial. Before TCR sequencing, CD4+ T cells and CD8+ T cells were sorted from peripheral blood as separate populations. Study-wide findings and limitations: On average, CD8+ T cells showed more expanded clones than CD4+ T cells after ivuxolimab. Low levels of normalized T-cell clonal expansion were also seen in some patients who did not respond. Antigen specificity was not determined for the clonally expanded peripheral T cells. At doses from 0.1 to 3.0 mg/kg, clonal expansion was seen in both CD4+ and CD8+ blood T cells between baseline and week 6. In the 0.1-3.0 mg/kg groups, partial responders were among the patients with the lowest normalized peripheral clonal expansion, particularly in CD8+ T cells.

As to this clone: The specificity of this receptor is unknown. Base quality data are lacking; no much larger clone is found one base away.

From the cysteine up to the phenylalanine, the CDR3 has a length of 16 residues. Only the CDR3 part of the read is kept: 48 bases, read in frame from the first base. CDR1 MDHEN and CDR2 SYDVKM are derived from the germline V gene. Trimming at the junction amounts to 3 bases on V and 0 bases on J, and the germline ends lie 14 bases apart. To sequence the TCRbeta CDR3 region, genomic DNA was isolated from the sorted cells. TCRbeta CDR3 regions were sequenced using the immunoSEQ Assay. TCRdb holds this immuneACCESS table with in-frame rearrangements only. Some clones are missing; in checked studies, unresolved V genes explain under half, and the rest has no known cause. In all, the sample holds roughly 28,000 clones, and 75% to 85% of those were seen once. The ten biggest clones cover 21% of the sample.

The source material was CD4+ or CD8+ T cells sorted from blood, sampled in a trial of the OX40 agonist ivuxolimab. The receptor was derived from an adult with an advanced solid tumor such as melanoma, head and neck, liver or kidney cancer. The rearrangement combines TRBV28 with TRBJ1-1; a tentative D match to TRBD1 spans 6 bases. Here the CDR3 is given as CASSFLRQVLNTEAFF. The DNA reads TGTGCCAGCAGTTTCCTTCGACAGGTATTGAACACTGAAGCTTTCTTT.